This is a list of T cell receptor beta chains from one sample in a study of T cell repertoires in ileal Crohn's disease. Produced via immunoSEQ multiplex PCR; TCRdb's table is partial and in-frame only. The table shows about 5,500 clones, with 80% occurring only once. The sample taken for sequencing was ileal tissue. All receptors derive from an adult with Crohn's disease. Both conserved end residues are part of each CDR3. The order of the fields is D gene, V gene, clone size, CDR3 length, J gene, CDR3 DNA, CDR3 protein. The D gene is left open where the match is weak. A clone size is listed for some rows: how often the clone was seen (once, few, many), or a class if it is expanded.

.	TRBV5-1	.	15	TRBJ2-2	TGCGCCAGCAGCTTGGTCGACAGGAACACCGGGGAGCTGTTTTTT	CASSLVDRNTGELFF
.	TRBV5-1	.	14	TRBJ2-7	TGCGCCAGCAGCTCCGGGACACTCAACTACGAGCAGTACTTC	CASSSGTLNYEQYF
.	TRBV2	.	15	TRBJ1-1	TGTGCCAGCAGATCGGATGCTGGGGGGTCCACTGAAGCTTTCTTT	CASRSDAGGSTEAFF
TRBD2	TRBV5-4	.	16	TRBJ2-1	TGTGCCAGCAGCTTTAAGCGGGGGGGCTTCTACAATGAGCAGTTCTTC	CASSFKRGGFYNEQFF
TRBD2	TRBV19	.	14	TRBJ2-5	TGTGCCAGTACTTCGCGGGGGGCGGAAGAGACCCAGTACTTC	CASTSRGAEETQYF
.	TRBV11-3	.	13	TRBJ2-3	TGTGCCAGCAGCTTAGGAGAAGCAAATACGCAGTATTTT	CASSLGEANTQYF
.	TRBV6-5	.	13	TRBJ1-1	TGTGCCAGCAGTTACGAAGGGGGTTCTCAAGCTTTCTTT	CASSYEGGSQAFF
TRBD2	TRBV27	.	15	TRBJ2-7	TGTGCCAGCACCTCTATCACTAGCGGGATCTACGAGCAGTACTTC	CASTSITSGIYEQYF
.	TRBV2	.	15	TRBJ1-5	TGTGCCAGCAGGCCCGGGACAAGGCAATATCAGCCCCAGCATTTT	CASRPGTRQYQPQHF
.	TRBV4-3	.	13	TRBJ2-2	TGCGCCAGCAAGCGGCTTGGGACCGGGGAGCTGTTTTTT	CASKRLGTGELFF
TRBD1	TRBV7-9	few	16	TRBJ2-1	TGTGCCAGCAGCTCGGACTCTGGACAGGCCTACAATGAGCAGTTCTTC	CASSSDSGQAYNEQFF
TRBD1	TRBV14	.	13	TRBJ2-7	TGTGCCAGCAGCCACACTCGACAGGGAAGTCTGTACTTC	CASSHTRQGSLYF
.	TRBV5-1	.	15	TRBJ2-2	TGCGCCAGCTCAACTCCCGGGGGGCGCACCGGGGAGCTGTTTTTT	CASSTPGGRTGELFF
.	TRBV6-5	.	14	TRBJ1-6	TGTGCCAGCGGAGAGGGTTCCTATAATTCACCCCTCCACTTT	CASGEGSYNSPLHF
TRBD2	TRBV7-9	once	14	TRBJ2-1	TGTGCCAGCCCGGGGGGGGGCTCCTACAATGAGCAGTTCTTC	CASPGGGSYNEQFF
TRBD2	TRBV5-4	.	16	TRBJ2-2	TGTGCCAGCAGAGCAGGACTAGCGGGTTCCCCCGGGGAGCTGTTTTTT	CASRAGLAGSPGELFF
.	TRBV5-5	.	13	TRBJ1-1	TGTGCCAGCAGCTTGTCTTCCCACACTGAAGCTTTCTTT	CASSLSSHTEAFF
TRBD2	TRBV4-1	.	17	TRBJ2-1	TGCGCCAGCAGCCAATGGCCTAGCGGGAGTCGGGGGGATGAGCAGTTCTTC	CASSQWPSGSRGDEQFF